This TCR beta chain was identified in a study of identical twins (TCRdb year 2016). Background for the entire study: The study deep-sequenced TCR alpha and beta repertoires from monozygotic twins, unrelated adults of various ages and cord blood to test whether fetal clonotypes persist. To rule out contamination, replicate twin experiments were performed at different times with different library preparation protocols.

The germline V gene sets CDR1 to MDHEN and CDR2 to SYDVKM. The CDR3 holds 16 amino acids from the cysteine to the phenylalanine. Left in the record is the CDR3 DNA by itself, 48 bases read in frame from the first base. What the research found in general, with its limitations: Invariant T cells such as MAIT and iNKT could partly confound zero-insertion analyses, although diverse VJ usage argued against such confounding for most clonotypes. Fewer insertions were carried by abundant cord blood beta clonotypes; a weaker similar trend was observed in young adult naive repertoires, while no such trend was observed in memory repertoires. Conclusions relied on cross-sectional statistical analysis, since the same donors could not be followed over many years. In monozygotic twins, out-of-frame TCR alpha sharing was systematically underestimated by recombination models, although the models agreed with sharing between unrelated individuals. The excess sharing between twins in beta out-of-frame sequences was weaker because fewer shared sequences reduced the signal-to-noise ratio. Compared with coincidental sharing between unrelated individuals, out-of-frame TCR alpha sequences shared between twins had an excess of sequences with low generation probability.

Libraries were made using 5' RACE. The sequencing machine was an Illumina HiSeq 2000. Template switching added a universal primer binding site, and the final cDNA carried a unique molecular identifier that allowed TCR cDNA molecules to be counted accurately. Specific primers in the conserved constant-segment region were used to synthesize first-strand cDNA for TCR alpha and beta chains. To control for contamination, every cDNA library was double barcoded, receiving both a SMART-Mk sample barcode and Illumina barcodes. TruSeq adapter sequences along with Illumina sample barcodes were introduced in two successive PCR steps. Sequencing of the TCR alpha and beta cDNA libraries was done on the Illumina HiSeq platform using custom primers. From the authors' description of their analysis: MiGEC processed the raw reads to extract unique molecular identifiers, while MiXCR was used to determine the CDR3 positions. For each individual, recombination models were inferred using an EM algorithm with the repgenHMM and IGoR tools. The tcR package in R was used for shared clonotype analysis, with sharing normalized by the product of cloneset sizes. Out-of-frame nonproductive sequences were analyzed to study raw recombination free of thymic and clonal selection effects. Through fastp at Q25 and MiXCR, TCRdb rebuilt clones from the public reads, retaining in-frame beta chains. Rows matching on CDR3 protein sequence are summarized as one entry with the most common DNA and genes. What appears here as the V and J calls and clone size reflects TCRdb's work, not the paper's. This sample has approximately 680,000 distinct CDR3 sequences in its table, and about 7.6% of those were observed once. 1.6% of the sample goes to the ten largest clones.

Turning to this clonotype: No cognate antigen has been identified for it. The junction departs from the called germline gene at one end, perhaps through a read error.

Only healthy Caucasian donors were included. The twin cohort consisted of three pairs of female monozygotic twins, all aged about 18 to 29 years. Peripheral blood mononuclear cells were the source from which RNA for the TCR libraries was isolated. These data also featured in a second study, about yellow fever vaccine responses in identical twins. As described in the second report: The authors reported that the T cell response to vaccination in identical twins appeared partly convergent and partly personalized. Focusing on identical twins, the study followed the T cell clones that responded to the vaccine, and did so with precision.

Sequenced: PBMCs. The chain is assembled from TRBV28 and TRBJ2-3; the D gene assignment is perhaps TRBD1 or TRBD2, with each matching 7 bases. The TCR was taken from a woman aged 18-29 years in good health. The CDR3 protein sequence reads: CANQGGGPNPTETQYF. The nucleotide sequence is given as TGTGCCAACCAGGGGGGGGGACCGAATCCCACAGAAACGCAGTATTTT. The entire variable domain, with the stretches around the CDR3 drawn from the reference TRBV28 and TRBJ2-3 proteins, is DVKVTQSSRYLVKRTGEKVFLECVQDMDHENMFWYRQDPGLGLRLIYFSYDVKMKEKGDIPEGYSVSREKKERFSLILESASTNQTSMYLCANQGGGPNPTETQYFGPGTRLTVL.